Listed below are T cell receptor beta chains from one sample, sequenced in a study of PD-L1 blockade in urothelial cancer. Clones were sequenced by immunoSEQ multiplex PCR, and TCRdb holds only the in-frame ones, with some missing. The sample lists about 40,000 clones, approximately 86% occurring once. The material sequenced was PBMCs, taken around atezolizumab (anti-PD-L1) treatment. These receptors came from a man aged 60-69 years with urothelial cancer. The CDR3 runs from the conserved cysteine through the conserved F or W. The D gene is left open where the match is weak. Expanded clones get a size class; other rows say once, few or many, or leave the size out.

d_call	v_call	clone_size	j_call	cdr3_aa	cdr3_nt
TRBD2	TRBV7-2	once	TRBJ2-5	CASSFRGAASGGAGETQYF	TGTGCCAGCAGCTTCCGCGGGGCGGCTAGCGGGGGGGCAGGAGAGACCCAGTACTTC
-	TRBV9	-	TRBJ1-3	CASSVRDQRVSGNTIYF	TGTGCCAGCAGCGTACGGGATCAAAGGGTCTCTGGAAACACCATATATTTT
-	TRBV5-4	-	TRBJ1-2	CASNLGQGLGGYTF	TGTGCCAGCAATCTGGGGCAGGGCCTAGGCGGCTACACCTTC
-	TRBV6-5	-	TRBJ1-2	CASSYSGGPRTF	TGTGCCAGCAGTTACTCGGGGGGTCCGCGCACCTTC
-	TRBV6-1	-	TRBJ2-7	CASSEVGVPTYEQYF	TGTGCCAGCAGTGAAGTCGGGGTTCCGACCTACGAGCAGTACTTC
TRBD1	TRBV2	few	TRBJ1-1	CASTGQGMNTEAFF	TGTGCCAGCACCGGACAGGGAATGAACACTGAAGCTTTCTTT
-	TRBV13	-	TRBJ2-2	CASRVDRNTGELFF	TGTGCCAGCAGGGTAGACAGAAACACCGGGGAGCTGTTTTTT
TRBD2	TRBV18	-	TRBJ2-3	CASSPLSGSSDTQYF	TGTGCCAGCTCACCCCTTAGCGGGAGTTCAGATACGCAGTATTTT
TRBD1	TRBV30	-	TRBJ2-7	CAWKHPGQGLRKWYF	TGTGCCTGGAAACATCCGGGACAGGGTTTACGAAAGTGGTACTTC
-	TRBV7-9	-	TRBJ1-2	CASSLVKGGYGYTF	TGTGCCAGCAGCTTGGTGAAGGGAGGCTATGGCTACACCTTC
-	TRBV29-1	-	TRBJ2-2	CSVEDRGFTGELFF	TGCAGCGTTGAAGATAGGGGATTCACCGGGGAGCTGTTTTTT
-	TRBV30	-	TRBJ1-3	CAWSVEASGNTIYF	TGTGCCTGGAGTGTAGAGGCCTCTGGAAACACCATATATTTT
TRBD1	TRBV5-1	-	TRBJ2-7	CASSWDRGGRSYEQYF	TGCGCCAGCAGCTGGGACAGAGGCGGACGCTCCTACGAGCAGTACTTC
TRBD1	TRBV11-2	-	TRBJ2-7	CASISGTGGLEQYF	TGTGCCAGCATCTCCGGGACAGGGGGGCTGGAGCAGTACTTC
-	TRBV6-5	-	TRBJ1-6	CATAIVGTTRPLHF	TGTGCCACCGCGATTGTAGGGACAACTCGACCCCTCCACTTT
-	TRBV9	-	TRBJ1-1	CASSGTGLQAFF	TGTGCCAGCAGCGGTACAGGGTTGCAAGCTTTCTTT
TRBD1	TRBV5-3	-	TRBJ1-5	CARRYDRGDQPQHF	TGTGCCAGAAGATATGACAGGGGGGATCAGCCCCAGCATTTT
TRBD2	TRBV28	once	TRBJ2-7	CASSRKTSGPYEQYF	TGTGCCAGCAGTAGAAAGACTAGCGGACCCTACGAGCAGTACTTC
TRBD1	TRBV18	-	TRBJ2-7	CASSYGQAAYEQYF	TGTGCCAGCTCGTATGGACAGGCAGCCTACGAGCAGTACTTC